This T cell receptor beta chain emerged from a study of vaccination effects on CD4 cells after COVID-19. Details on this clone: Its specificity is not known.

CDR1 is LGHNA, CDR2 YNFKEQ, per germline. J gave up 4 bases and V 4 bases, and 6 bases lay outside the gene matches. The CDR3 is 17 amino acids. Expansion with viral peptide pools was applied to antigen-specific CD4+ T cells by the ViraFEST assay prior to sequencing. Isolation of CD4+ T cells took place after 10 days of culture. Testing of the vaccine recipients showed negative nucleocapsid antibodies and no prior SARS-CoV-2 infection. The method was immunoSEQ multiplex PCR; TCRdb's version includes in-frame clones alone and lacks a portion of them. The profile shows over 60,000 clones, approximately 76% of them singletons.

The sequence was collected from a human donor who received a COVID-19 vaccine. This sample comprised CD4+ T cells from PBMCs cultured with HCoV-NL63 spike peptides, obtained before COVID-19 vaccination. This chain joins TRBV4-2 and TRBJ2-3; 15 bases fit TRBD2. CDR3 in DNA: TGTGCCAGCAGCCTCCGGACTAGCGGGGGGGCCGCAGATACGCAGTATTTT. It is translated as CASSLRTSGGAADTQYF.